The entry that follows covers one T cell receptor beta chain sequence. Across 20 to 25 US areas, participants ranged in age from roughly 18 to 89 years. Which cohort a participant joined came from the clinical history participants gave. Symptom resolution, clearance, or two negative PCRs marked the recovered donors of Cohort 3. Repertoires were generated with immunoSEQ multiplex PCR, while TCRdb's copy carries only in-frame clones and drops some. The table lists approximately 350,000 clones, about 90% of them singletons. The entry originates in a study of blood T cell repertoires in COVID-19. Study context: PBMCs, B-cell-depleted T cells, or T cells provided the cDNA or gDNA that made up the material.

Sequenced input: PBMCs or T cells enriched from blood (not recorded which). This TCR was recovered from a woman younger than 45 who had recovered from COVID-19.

The CDR3 sequence: CASSGTGTGNTIYF. As DNA, the CDR3 is TGTGCCAGCAGTGGGACAGGGACTGGAAACACCATATATTTT. The chain links TRBV27 to TRBJ1-3; the match to TRBD1 covers 9 bases. CDR1 is MNHEY and CDR2 is SMNVEV in the germline V gene (reference sequence). V trimming: 5 bases; J trimming: 2 bases; junction bases outside the gene matches: 1. This CDR3 has 14 residues.